A selection of T cell receptor beta chains follows, all from one sample in a study of Ad26.COV2.S vaccination and SARS-CoV-2 variants. Here immunoSEQ multiplex PCR was the method, and the copy in TCRdb shows in-frame clones only, minus some. This sample yields about 250,000 clones, of which around 90% are seen a single time; less than 3% belongs to the top ten. The sample consisted of peripheral blood, taken in a trial of Ad26.COV2.S vaccine versus placebo. The origin of the receptors is a person between 18 and 60 years old who received the Ad26.COV2.S COVID-19 vaccine or a placebo. Both conserved end residues are part of each CDR3. D genes are given only for firm matches. A row's size may be missing; if present it is once, few, many or a size class.

D,V,size,J,CDR3,DNA
NA,TRBV7-6,NA,TRBJ2-5,CASSLATLEGTQYF,TGTGCCAGCAGCTTAGCCACCCTAGAGGGGACCCAGTACTTC
NA,TRBV5-1,NA,TRBJ2-3,CASSGLATDTQYF,TGCGCCAGCAGCGGGCTAGCGACAGATACGCAGTATTTT
NA,TRBV4-2,NA,TRBJ2-5,CASSQDPGHFQETQYF,TGTGCCAGCAGCCAAGACCCGGGACACTTCCAAGAGACCCAGTACTTC
NA,TRBV5-5,NA,TRBJ1-2,CASRLGDGDYGYTF,TGTGCCAGCAGATTGGGGGACGGAGACTATGGCTACACCTTC
NA,TRBV5-8,once,TRBJ2-6,CASSLDRDRAGANVLTF,TGTGCCAGCAGCTTGGACAGGGATCGTGCTGGGGCCAACGTCCTGACTTTC
NA,TRBV6-2/TRBV6-3,NA,TRBJ2-1,CASSYGDNNEQFF,TGTGCCAGCAGTTACGGGGACAACAATGAGCAGTTCTTC
NA,TRBV19,NA,TRBJ2-1,CASSIRSALMNEQFF,TGTGCCAGTAGTATCCGTAGCGCATTAATGAATGAGCAGTTCTTC
TRBD1,TRBV19,NA,TRBJ1-6,CASSDRGYNSPLHF,TGTGCCAGTAGTGACAGGGGGTATAATTCACCCCTCCACTTT
NA,TRBV7-2,NA,TRBJ1-2,CASSSTTTPGQYINYGYTF,TGTGCCAGCAGCTCTACTACGACTCCCGGACAGTACATTAACTATGGCTACACCTTC
NA,TRBV5-1,NA,TRBJ2-3,CASSLGQNTDTQYF,TGCGCCAGCAGCTTAGGACAGAACACAGATACGCAGTATTTT
NA,TRBV24-1,NA,TRBJ2-1,CATRTDMGPYNEQFF,TGTGCCACCAGAACAGACATGGGCCCCTACAATGAGCAGTTCTTC
NA,TRBV18,NA,TRBJ1-2,CASSPPGGYGYTF,TGTGCCAGCTCACCACCAGGGGGCTATGGCTACACCTTC
NA,TRBV6-5,NA,TRBJ1-3,CASRAPSTGNTIYF,TGTGCCAGCAGGGCTCCTTCTACTGGAAACACCATATATTTT
NA,TRBV19,NA,TRBJ1-5,CASSPAVGVQPQHF,TGTGCCAGTAGTCCCGCAGTGGGGGTTCAGCCCCAGCATTTT
NA,TRBV4-3,NA,TRBJ2-7,CASSQGQLSSYEQYF,TGCGCCAGCAGCCAAGGGCAGTTAAGCTCCTACGAGCAGTACTTC
TRBD2,TRBV7-2,NA,TRBJ2-1,CASSLRGNEQFF,TGTGCCAGCAGCTTGCGGGGGAATGAGCAGTTCTTC
NA,TRBV21-1,NA,TRBJ2-5,CASSKPGMLETQYF,TGTGCTAGCAGCAAGCCCGGGATGTTAGAGACCCAGTACTTC
NA,TRBV2,NA,TRBJ1-2,CASSNHYGYTF,TGTGCCAGCAGCAACCACTATGGCTACACCTTC
TRBD1,TRBV15,NA,TRBJ2-3,CATSQGTQGAPPDTQYF,TGTGCCACCAGCCAGGGGACCCAGGGGGCGCCCCCAGATACGCAGTATTTT
TRBD2,TRBV27,NA,TRBJ2-3,CASGKAGGPLWTDTQYF,TGTGCCAGCGGCAAAGCGGGGGGGCCTTTGTGGACAGATACGCAGTATTTT
TRBD1,TRBV2,NA,TRBJ2-1,CASSVGDRGDDEQFF,TGTGCCAGCAGTGTGGGGGACAGAGGAGATGATGAGCAGTTCTTC
NA,TRBV27,NA,TRBJ2-2,CASGEENTGELFF,TGTGCCAGCGGTGAGGAGAACACCGGGGAGCTGTTTTTT
NA,TRBV5-5,few,TRBJ1-1,CASNRQLNTEAFF,TGTGCCAGCAACCGACAGCTTAACACTGAAGCTTTCTTT
NA,TRBV5-6,few,TRBJ2-1,CASSLANGQGTFYNEQFF,TGTGCCAGCAGCTTGGCCAATGGGCAGGGCACTTTCTACAATGAGCAGTTCTTC
NA,TRBV4-1,once,TRBJ2-2,CASSQPGKGTGELFF,TGCGCCAGCAGCCAGCCAGGGAAGGGGACCGGGGAGCTGTTTTTT
TRBD2,TRBV24-1,NA,TRBJ2-1,CATSVRLAGVGEQFF,TGTGCCACCAGTGTCCGACTAGCGGGAGTCGGTGAGCAGTTCTTC
TRBD2,TRBV27,NA,TRBJ2-1,CASSSPGRTSFYNEQFF,TGTGCCAGCAGCTCCCCCGGGAGGACCTCTTTTTACAATGAGCAGTTCTTC
TRBD2,TRBV29-1,NA,TRBJ2-1,CSVEDRRASGGSYNEQFF,TGCAGCGTTGAAGATCGAAGGGCTAGCGGGGGATCTTACAATGAGCAGTTCTTC
TRBD1,TRBV7-9,NA,TRBJ2-5,CASSPPDRGMETQYF,TGTGCCAGCAGCCCACCGGACAGGGGCATGGAGACCCAGTACTTC
NA,TRBV9,NA,TRBJ1-3,CASSVDAGSGNTIYF,TGTGCCAGCAGCGTAGATGCCGGCTCTGGAAACACCATATATTTT
NA,TRBV6-5,NA,TRBJ1-2,CASSYTQQGWDGYTF,TGTGCCAGCAGTTACACCCAACAGGGTTGGGATGGCTACACCTTC
NA,TRBV14,NA,TRBJ2-1,CASSQELGQPTQQFF,TGTGCCAGCAGCCAAGAATTGGGCCAGCCCACACAGCAGTTCTTC
TRBD1,TRBV6-5,once,TRBJ2-1,CASSYRGSGGNEQFF,TGTGCCAGCAGTTACCGCGGTTCAGGGGGCAATGAGCAGTTCTTC
NA,TRBV5-4,NA,TRBJ2-2,CASSLEPLANTGELFF,TGTGCCAGCAGCTTGGAACCACTAGCAAACACCGGGGAGCTGTTTTTT
NA,TRBV4-2,NA,TRBJ1-4,CASSQDTGEKLFF,TGTGCCAGCAGCCAAGATACGGGGGAAAAACTGTTTTTT
NA,TRBV6-5,NA,TRBJ1-6,CASRRPPQSPLHF,TGTGCCTCCAGGCGGCCGCCCCAGTCACCCCTCCACTTT
NA,TRBV5-6,NA,TRBJ1-5,CASSWGRGQPQHF,TGTGCCAGCAGCTGGGGTCGCGGTCAGCCCCAGCATTTT
NA,TRBV27,NA,TRBJ2-1,CASSLFYTRKGYNEQFF,TGTGCCAGCAGTTTATTTTATACTAGGAAGGGGTACAATGAGCAGTTCTTC
NA,TRBV15,NA,TRBJ1-2,CATSRDTAYYGYTF,TGTGCCACCAGCAGAGATACGGCCTACTATGGCTACACCTTC
NA,TRBV3-1/TRBV3-2,NA,TRBJ2-5,CASSQQWEETQYF,TGTGCCAGCAGCCAACAATGGGAAGAGACCCAGTACTTC
NA,TRBV4-2,NA,TRBJ1-2,CASRQGRGYGYTF,TGTGCCAGCAGGCAAGGGAGGGGATATGGCTACACCTTC
TRBD1,TRBV3-1/TRBV3-2,NA,TRBJ2-7,CASNRQGSTYEQYF,TGTGCCAGCAACCGACAGGGGTCCACCTACGAGCAGTACTTC
NA,TRBV2,NA,TRBJ1-2,CASSGSREAYYGYTF,TGTGCCAGCAGTGGTTCGAGGGAGGCTTACTATGGCTACACCTTC
TRBD2,TRBV4-3,NA,TRBJ2-1,CASSQSLLAGVAEQFF,TGCGCCAGCAGCCAAAGCTTACTAGCGGGGGTTGCTGAGCAGTTCTTC